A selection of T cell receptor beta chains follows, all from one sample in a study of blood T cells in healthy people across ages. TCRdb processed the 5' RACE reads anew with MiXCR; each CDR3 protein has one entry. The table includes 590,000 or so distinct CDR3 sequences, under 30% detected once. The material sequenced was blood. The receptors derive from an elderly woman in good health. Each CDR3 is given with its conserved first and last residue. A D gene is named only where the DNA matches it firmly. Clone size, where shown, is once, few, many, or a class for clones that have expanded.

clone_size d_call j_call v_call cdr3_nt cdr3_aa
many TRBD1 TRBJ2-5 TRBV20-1 TGCAGTGCTAGAGTAGAACAGGGGCAGGAGACCCAGTACTTC CSARVEQGQETQYF
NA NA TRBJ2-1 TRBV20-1 TGCGGTGCCTCGACGGGTCCGGGGGAGACCCAGTTCTTC CGASTGPGETQFF
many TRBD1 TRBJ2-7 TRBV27 TGTGCCAGCAGCCGTACAGGGGGCTGGTCCTACGAGCAGTACTTC CASSRTGGWSYEQYF
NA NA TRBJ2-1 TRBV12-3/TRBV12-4 TGTGCCAGCAGTTTGGGACTGCTACAAGAGGAGGAGCAGTTCTTC CASSLGLLQEEEQFF
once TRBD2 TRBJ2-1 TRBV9 TGTGCCAGCAGCGTACAATGGGGAGGGGATGAGCAGTTCTTC CASSVQWGGDEQFF
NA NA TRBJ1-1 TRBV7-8 TGTGCCAGCAGCTCAATACGGTCGGACACTGAAGCTTTCTTT CASSSIRSDTEAFF
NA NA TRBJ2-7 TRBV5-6 TGTGCCAGCAGCTTCCTGGGTACCGGGCACGAGCAGTACTTC CASSFLGTGHEQYF
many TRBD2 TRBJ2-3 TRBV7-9 TGTGCCAGCAGTCCCTCCGGGACTAGCGGGGTGGCAGATACGCAGTATTTT CASSPSGTSGVADTQYF
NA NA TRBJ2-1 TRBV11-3 TGTGCCAGCAGTTTATCGTACGTCGAGCAGTTCTTC CASSLSYVEQFF
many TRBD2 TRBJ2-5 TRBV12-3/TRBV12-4 TGTGCCAGCACCCCCAGCGGGGAACCCCAAGAGACCCAGTACTTC CASTPSGEPQETQYF
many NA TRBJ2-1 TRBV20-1 TGCAGTGCTAGAGACCAATTCGGGGGCGGGAATGAGCAGTTCTTC CSARDQFGGGNEQFF
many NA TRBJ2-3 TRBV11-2 TGTGCCAGCAGTTCGGCCCGCACAGATACGCAGTATTTT CASSSARTDTQYF
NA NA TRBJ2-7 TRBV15 TGTGCCACCAGCCGAGAGGGAAGTGGCACTCGGCCTGAGCAGTACTTC CATSREGSGTRPEQYF
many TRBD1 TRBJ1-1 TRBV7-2 TGTGCCAGCAGCTTACAGGGGGCCACTGAAGCTTTCTTT CASSLQGATEAFF
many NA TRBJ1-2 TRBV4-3 TGCGCCAGCAGCCAAGATCGCCCCGGGACAACTACTAACTATGGCTACACCTTC CASSQDRPGTTTNYGYTF
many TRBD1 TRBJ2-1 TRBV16 TGTGCCAGCAGCGAGGGACAGGGGCTGCGGCAGTTCTTC CASSEGQGLRQFF
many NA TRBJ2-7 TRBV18 TGTGCCAGCTCACCATCCAGGGCCTACGAGCAGTACTTC CASSPSRAYEQYF
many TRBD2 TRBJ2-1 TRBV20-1 TGCAGTGCTAGGCCTAGCGGGGGCCAATCCTACAATGAGCAGTTCTTC CSARPSGGQSYNEQFF
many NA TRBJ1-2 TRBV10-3 TGTGCCACCTTAAAAAGGCTTTTAATGGATGGCTACACCTTC CATLKRLLMDGYTF
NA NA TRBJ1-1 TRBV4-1 TGCGCATCAAGGAGGCTTACGAACACTGAAGCTTTCTTT CASRRLTNTEAFF
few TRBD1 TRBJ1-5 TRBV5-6 TGTGCCAGCAGCCGACAGGGGGCCGATCAGCCCCAGCATTTT CASSRQGADQPQHF
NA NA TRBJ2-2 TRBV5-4 TGTGCCAGCAGCTTGTCCGGGGCCGGGAAGCTGTTTTTT CASSLSGAGKLFF
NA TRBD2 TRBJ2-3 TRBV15 TGTGCCACCAGCAGAGGAACTAGCGGTTCTAGCACAGATACGCAGTATTTT CATSRGTSGSSTDTQYF
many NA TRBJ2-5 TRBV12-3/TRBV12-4 TGTGCCAGCAGTTTCATGGAGACCCAGTACTTC CASSFMETQYF
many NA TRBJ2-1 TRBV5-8 TGTGCCAGCAGCTTTGGGGCGTCGGGGAATGAGCAGTTCTTC CASSFGASGNEQFF
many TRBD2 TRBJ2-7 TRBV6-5 TGTGCCAGCAGGACTAGCGGGGGAACCTACGAGCAGTACTTC CASRTSGGTYEQYF
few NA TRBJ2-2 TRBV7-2 TGTGCCAGCGGGATGAGACAGGAGAACACCGGGGAGCTGTTTTTT CASGMRQENTGELFF
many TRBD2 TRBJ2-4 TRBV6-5 TGTGCCAGCAGGGAGCGGGGCAAAAACATTCAGTACTTC CASRERGKNIQYF
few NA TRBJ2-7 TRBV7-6 TGTGCCAGCAGCTTAGCCAAGGGAGCAGAGCAGTACTTC CASSLAKGAEQYF
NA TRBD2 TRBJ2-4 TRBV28 TGTGCCAGCAGTTTAGCGGGACTAGTGGGGGGCCACAATGAGCAGTACTTC CASSLAGLVGGHNEQYF
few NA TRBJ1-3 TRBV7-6 TGTGCCAGCAGCACACACCCCGCAGGCGGAAACACCATATATTTT CASSTHPAGGNTIYF